These 9 T cell receptor beta chains originate from one sample sequenced in a study of T cell repertoires in cytomegalovirus infection. TCRdb re-derived calls from the reads in MiXCR, one entry per CDR3 protein. This table has 250,000 or so distinct CDR3 sequences, 17% appearing once. Material for sequencing was CD8+ T cells from PBMCs. The receptor set was obtained from a human donor in good health (CMV status not recorded). Some clones in this sample may be carry-over from other donors' samples.

This clonotype was seen many times. The rearrangement joins TRBV7-6 to TRBJ1-2; D call uncertain. The CDR3 sequence is 15 residues long. Per germline, CDR1 SGHVS and CDR2 FNYEAQ. Trimming left V 0 bases short and J 5 bases short, with 13 bases between. For the CDR3, the DNA is TGTGCCAGCAGCTTAGCGGCGGACCCTCAGTATGGCTACACCTTC. As protein: CASSLAADPQYGYTF.

In this sample, this clonotype turned up many times. This sequence joins TRBV12-3 or TRBV12-4 and TRBJ2-5; no clear D gene. CDR3 size: 11 residues. Deletions cut 5 bases from V and 9 bases from J, with 10 bases between. The CDR3 protein is CASSRDPAQYF. The DNA of the CDR3 is TGTGCCAGCAGTCGCGATCCGGCCCAGTACTTC.

This clonotype was detected many times. This chain uses TRBV29-1 with TRBJ2-1; no definite D call. The CDR3 consists of 12 residues. Germline CDR1 SQVTM, CDR2 ANQGSEA. Trimming removed 0 bases from V and 4 bases from J, with 4 bases in between. The CDR3 loop is CSVEEEYNEQFF. In DNA form, the CDR3 reads TGCAGCGTTGAAGAAGAATACAATGAGCAGTTCTTC.

V and J are TRBV19 and TRBJ1-1; D is undetermined. V lost 5 bases to trimming and J lost 0 bases, with 16 bases between them. Germline V gene sequence: CDR1 LNHDA, CDR2 SQIVND (reference sequence). This CDR3 is 16 amino acids long. In nucleotides, the CDR3 is TGTGCCAGTAGTGAACCCCTTAGGCGGCTGAACACTGAAGCTTTCTTT. It specifies CASSEPLRRLNTEAFF. The complete variable domain, with remaining parts taken from reference TRBV19 and TRBJ1-1, reads DGGITQSPKYLFRKEGQNVTLSCEQNLNHDAMYWYRQDPGQGLRLIYYSQIVNDFQKGDIAEGYSVSREKKESFPLTVTSAQKNPTAFYLCASSEPLRRLNTEAFFGQGTRLTVV.

Concerning this clonotype: The junction differs from germline at one of its ends, possibly a read error. This chain connects TRBV4-1 to TRBJ2-2, with D hard to call. The CDR3 is 16 amino acids. Germline V gene lookup returns CDR1 MGHRA and CDR2 YSYEKL. CDR3 sequence (DNA): TGCGTCAGCAGCCAAGACCCCGGTTGGAACACCGGGGAGCTGTTTTTT. It encodes CVSSQDPGWNTGELFF.

This clonotype was counted many times. The rearrangement joins TRBV7-6 to TRBJ1-1; TRBD1 is a possible D gene (5 bases). There are 15 residues in the CDR3. Germline V gives CDR1 SGHVS, CDR2 FNYEAQ. V lost 6 bases to trimming and J lost 2 bases, with 16 bases between them. This CDR3 is CASRAIAGTNTEAFF. The DNA of the CDR3 is TGTGCCAGCAGGGCGATAGCAGGGACTAACACTGAAGCTTTCTTT.

The chain carries TRBV7-9 and TRBJ2-5, with D possibly being TRBD2 (6 bases). V was shortened by 5 bases and J by 5 bases, with 24 bases between the two germline ends. The germline V gene encodes CDR1 SEHNR and CDR2 FQNEAQ (reference sequence). The CDR3 is made up of 17 amino acids. CDR3 nucleotide sequence: TGTGCCAGCAGCCCCACCGACTTTCCCCCTGCGGGGGAGACCCAGTACTTC. Its translation: CASSPTDFPPAGETQYF.

This clonotype was recorded many times. The rearrangement links TRBV7-2 to TRBJ2-3; D is unresolved. V lost 5 bases and J lost 4, with 13 bases in between. Germline V gene sequence: CDR1 SGHTA, CDR2 FQGNSA. This CDR3 region has 14 residues. As DNA, the CDR3 is TGTGCCAGCAGCCCAAGACTTCCGCCAGATACGCAGTATTTT. As protein: CASSPRLPPDTQYF.

The chain uses TRBV4-1 and TRBJ2-3; 7 bases fit TRBD2. Germline V CDR1 and CDR2: MGHRA, YSYEKL. V trimming: 4 bases; J trimming: 0 bases; junction bases outside the gene matches: 7. This CDR3 region has 16 residues. The CDR3 DNA follows: TGCGCCAGCAGCCCGCTTACGGGGGGAAGCACAGATACGCAGTATTTT. It codes for CASSPLTGGSTDTQYF.